Listed below are T cell receptor beta chains from one sample, sequenced in a study of T cells in Graves' hyperthyroidism and ophthalmopathy. TCRdb ran MiXCR on the multiplex PCR reads and lists one entry per CDR3 protein. Of approximately 400,000 distinct CDR3 sequences listed, about 14% are singletons. What was sequenced was blood. The receptor set was obtained from a middle-aged man with Graves' ophthalmopathy. Both conserved end residues are part of each CDR3. The order of the fields is CDR3 DNA, CDR3 protein, clone size, V gene, D gene, J gene. A D gene is named only where the DNA matches it firmly. Clone size, where shown, is once, few, many, or a class for clones that have expanded.

DNA: TGTGCCAGCAGCGCCGGGACAGCCATGAAAGCGGTCTACAATGAGCAGTTCTTC
CDR3: CASSAGTAMKAVYNEQFF
size: NA
V: TRBV7-2
D: TRBD1
J: TRBJ2-1

DNA: TGTGCCAGCAGACCACTAGCGGGAGGGCTCACAGATACGCAGTATTTT
CDR3: CASRPLAGGLTDTQYF
size: NA
V: TRBV7-9
D: TRBD2
J: TRBJ2-3

DNA: TGTGCCAGTAGTATAGCGTCAGGTAATCAGCCCCAGCATTTT
CDR3: CASSIASGNQPQHF
size: few
V: TRBV19
D: NA
J: TRBJ1-5

DNA: TGTGCCAGCAGCCATATCCGCTCCTACGAGCAGTACTTC
CDR3: CASSHIRSYEQYF
size: many
V: TRBV3-1
D: NA
J: TRBJ2-7

DNA: TGTGCCAGCTCACCAGAGGAAGAGACCCAGTACTTC
CDR3: CASSPEEETQYF
size: many
V: TRBV18
D: NA
J: TRBJ2-5

DNA: TGTGCCAGTAGTTTCCCCGGGACAGGGACCCATCAGCCCCAGCATTTT
CDR3: CASSFPGTGTHQPQHF
size: few
V: TRBV19
D: TRBD1
J: TRBJ1-5

DNA: TGTGCCAGCAGCTTGGGCAGGGACCAGCCCCAGTATTTT
CDR3: CASSLGRDQPQYF
size: NA
V: TRBV5-6
D: NA
J: TRBJ2-3

DNA: TGCGCCAGCAGTCCCTACGACAGGGATGAAAACATTCAGTACTTC
CDR3: CASSPYDRDENIQYF
size: many
V: TRBV5-1
D: TRBD1
J: TRBJ2-4

DNA: TGTGCCAGCAGCGAGACAGGGGTCGTGAGGACCCAGTACTTC
CDR3: CASSETGVVRTQYF
size: many
V: TRBV13
D: TRBD1
J: TRBJ2-5

DNA: TGTGCCAGCAGCCAGGTTGGGTCAGGATCCTTCCACGAGCAGTACTTC
CDR3: CASSQVGSGSFHEQYF
size: many
V: TRBV11-2
D: NA
J: TRBJ2-7